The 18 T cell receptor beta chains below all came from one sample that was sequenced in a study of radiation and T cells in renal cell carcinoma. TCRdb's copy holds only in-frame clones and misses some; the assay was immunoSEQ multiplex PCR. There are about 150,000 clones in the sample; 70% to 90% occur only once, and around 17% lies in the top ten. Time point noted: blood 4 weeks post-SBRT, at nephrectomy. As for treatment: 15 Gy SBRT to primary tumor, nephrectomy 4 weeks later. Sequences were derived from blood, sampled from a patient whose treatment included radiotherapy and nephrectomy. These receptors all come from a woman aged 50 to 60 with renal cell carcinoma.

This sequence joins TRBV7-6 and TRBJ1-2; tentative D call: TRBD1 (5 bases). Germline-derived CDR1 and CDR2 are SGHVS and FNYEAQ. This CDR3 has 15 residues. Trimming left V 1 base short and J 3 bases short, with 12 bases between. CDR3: CASSLGVGADYGYTF. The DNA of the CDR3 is TGTGCCAGCAGCTTAGGTGTAGGGGCGGACTATGGCTACACCTTC.

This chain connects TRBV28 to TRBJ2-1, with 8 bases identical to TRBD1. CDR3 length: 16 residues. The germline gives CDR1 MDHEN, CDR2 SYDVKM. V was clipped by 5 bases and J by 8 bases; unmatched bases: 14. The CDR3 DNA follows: TGTGCCAGCAGTACCAGGGGGCTGTTCCGCCCAGATGAGCAGTTCTTC. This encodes CASSTRGLFRPDEQFF.

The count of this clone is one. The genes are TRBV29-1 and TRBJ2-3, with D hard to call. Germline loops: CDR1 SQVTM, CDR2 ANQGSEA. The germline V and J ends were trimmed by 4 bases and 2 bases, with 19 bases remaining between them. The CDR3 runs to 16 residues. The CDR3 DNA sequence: TGCAGCGTTGCTGGAGCCAGTAACTCGAACACAGATACGCAGTATTTT. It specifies CSVAGASNSNTDTQYF.

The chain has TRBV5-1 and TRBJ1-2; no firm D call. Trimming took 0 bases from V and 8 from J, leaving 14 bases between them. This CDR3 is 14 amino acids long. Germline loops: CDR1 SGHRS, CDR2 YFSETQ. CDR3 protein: CASSLVQPVLGYTF. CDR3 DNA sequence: TGCGCCAGCAGCTTGGTTCAGCCTGTGTTGGGCTACACCTTC.

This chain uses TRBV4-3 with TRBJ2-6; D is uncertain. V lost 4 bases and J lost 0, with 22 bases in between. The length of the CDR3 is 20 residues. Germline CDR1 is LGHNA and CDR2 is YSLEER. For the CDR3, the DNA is TGCGCCAGCAGCCCCTACCGAGCGCAGGCCTTGTTCTCTGGGGCCAACGTCCTGACTTTC. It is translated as CASSPYRAQALFSGANVLTF.

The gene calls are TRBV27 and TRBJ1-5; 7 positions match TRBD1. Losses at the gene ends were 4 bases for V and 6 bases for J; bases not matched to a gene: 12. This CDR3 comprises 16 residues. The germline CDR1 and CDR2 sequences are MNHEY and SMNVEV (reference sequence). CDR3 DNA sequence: TGTGCCAGCAGTTCCCGACAAACAGGGGTAGGTCAGCCCCAGCATTTT. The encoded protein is CASSSRQTGVGQPQHF.

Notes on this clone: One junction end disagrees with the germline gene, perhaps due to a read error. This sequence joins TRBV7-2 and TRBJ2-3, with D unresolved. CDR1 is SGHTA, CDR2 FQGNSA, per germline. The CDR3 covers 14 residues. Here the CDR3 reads CASSLDLDTNTQYF. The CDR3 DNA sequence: TGTGCCAGCAGCTTAGATCTTGACACAAATACGCAGTATTTT.

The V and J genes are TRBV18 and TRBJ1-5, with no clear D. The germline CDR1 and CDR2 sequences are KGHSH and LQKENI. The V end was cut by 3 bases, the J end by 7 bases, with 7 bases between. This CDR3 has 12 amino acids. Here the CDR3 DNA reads TGTGCCAGCTCACCCCCGGGACAGCCCCAGCATTTT. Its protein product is CASSPPGQPQHF.

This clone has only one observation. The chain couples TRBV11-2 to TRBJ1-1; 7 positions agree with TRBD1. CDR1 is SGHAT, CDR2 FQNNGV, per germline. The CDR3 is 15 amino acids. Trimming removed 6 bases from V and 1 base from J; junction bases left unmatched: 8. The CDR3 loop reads CASSSVGGRNTEAFF. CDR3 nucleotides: TGTGCCAGCAGTTCAGTAGGGGGCAGGAACACTGAAGCTTTCTTT.

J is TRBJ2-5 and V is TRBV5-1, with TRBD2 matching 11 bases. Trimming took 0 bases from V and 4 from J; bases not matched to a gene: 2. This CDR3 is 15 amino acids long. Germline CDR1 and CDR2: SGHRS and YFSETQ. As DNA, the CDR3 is TGCGCCAGCAGCTTGGATAGCGGGGGGGGAGAGACCCAGTACTTC. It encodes CASSLDSGGGETQYF.

This CDR3 is CASSLARAGEAFF. The DNA of the CDR3 is TGCGCCAGCAGCTTGGCGCGGGCGGGTGAAGCTTTCTTT. The chain has TRBV5-1 and TRBJ1-1, with D unresolved. V was trimmed by 0 bases and J by 7 bases, leaving 10 bases between them. Germline CDR1 reads SGHRS; CDR2 reads YFSETQ. This CDR3 region has 13 residues.

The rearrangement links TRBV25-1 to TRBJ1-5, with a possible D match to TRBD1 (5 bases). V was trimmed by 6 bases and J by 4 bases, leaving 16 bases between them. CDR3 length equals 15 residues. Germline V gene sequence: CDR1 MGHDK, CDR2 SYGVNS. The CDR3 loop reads CASSPRGGENQPQHF. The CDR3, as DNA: TGTGCCAGCAGCCCCCGGGGGGGAGAGAATCAGCCCCAGCATTTT. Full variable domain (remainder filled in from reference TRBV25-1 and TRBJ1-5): EADIYQTPRYLVIGTGKKITLECSQTMGHDKMYWYQQDPGMELHLIHYSYGVNSTEKGDLSSESTVSRIRTEHFPLTLESARPSHTSQYLCASSPRGGENQPQHFGDGTRLSIL.

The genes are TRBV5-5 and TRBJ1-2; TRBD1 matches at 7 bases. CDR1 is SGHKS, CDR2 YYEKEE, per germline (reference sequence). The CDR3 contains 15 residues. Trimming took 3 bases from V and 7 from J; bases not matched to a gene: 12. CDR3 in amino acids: CASSSLGGGNGGYTF. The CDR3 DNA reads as TGTGCCAGCAGCTCGCTGGGAGGGGGCAATGGTGGCTACACCTTC.

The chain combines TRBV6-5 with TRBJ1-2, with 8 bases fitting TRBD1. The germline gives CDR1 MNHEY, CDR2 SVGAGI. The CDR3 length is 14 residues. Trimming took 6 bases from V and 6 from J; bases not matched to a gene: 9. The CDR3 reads CASRKTGVFDGYTF. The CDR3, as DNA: TGTGCCAGCAGAAAGACAGGGGTCTTCGATGGCTACACCTTC.

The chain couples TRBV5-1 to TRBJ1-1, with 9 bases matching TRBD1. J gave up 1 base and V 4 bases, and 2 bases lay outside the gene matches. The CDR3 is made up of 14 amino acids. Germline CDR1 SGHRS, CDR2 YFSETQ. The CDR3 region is CASSPGQGNTEAFF. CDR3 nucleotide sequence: TGCGCCAGCAGCCCGGGACAGGGGAACACTGAAGCTTTCTTT.

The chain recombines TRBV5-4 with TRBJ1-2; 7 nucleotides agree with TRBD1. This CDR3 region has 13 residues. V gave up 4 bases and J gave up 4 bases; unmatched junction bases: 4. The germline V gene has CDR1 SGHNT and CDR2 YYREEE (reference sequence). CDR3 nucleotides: TGTGCCAGCAGCAGCGGGACAGCCTATGGCTACACCTTC. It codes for CASSSGTAYGYTF.

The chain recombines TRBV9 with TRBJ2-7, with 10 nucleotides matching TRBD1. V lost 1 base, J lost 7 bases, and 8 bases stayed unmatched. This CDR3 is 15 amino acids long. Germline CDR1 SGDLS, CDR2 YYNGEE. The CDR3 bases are TGTGCCAGCAGCGTAAATCCGACAGGGGGCAGTGAGCAGTACTTC. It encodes CASSVNPTGGSEQYF.

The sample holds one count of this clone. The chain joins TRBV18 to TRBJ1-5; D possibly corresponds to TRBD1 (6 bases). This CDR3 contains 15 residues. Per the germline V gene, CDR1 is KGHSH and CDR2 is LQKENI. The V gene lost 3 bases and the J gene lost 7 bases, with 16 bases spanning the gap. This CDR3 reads CASSPPQGQGQPQHF. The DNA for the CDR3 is TGTGCCAGCTCACCTCCACAGGGTCAGGGCCAGCCCCAGCATTTT. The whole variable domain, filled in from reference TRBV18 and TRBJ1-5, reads NAGVMQNPRHLVRRRGQEARLRCSPMKGHSHVYWYRQLPEEGLKFMVYLQKENIIDESGMPKERFSAEFPKEGPSILRIQQVVRGDSAAYFCASSPPQGQGQPQHFGDGTRLSIL.